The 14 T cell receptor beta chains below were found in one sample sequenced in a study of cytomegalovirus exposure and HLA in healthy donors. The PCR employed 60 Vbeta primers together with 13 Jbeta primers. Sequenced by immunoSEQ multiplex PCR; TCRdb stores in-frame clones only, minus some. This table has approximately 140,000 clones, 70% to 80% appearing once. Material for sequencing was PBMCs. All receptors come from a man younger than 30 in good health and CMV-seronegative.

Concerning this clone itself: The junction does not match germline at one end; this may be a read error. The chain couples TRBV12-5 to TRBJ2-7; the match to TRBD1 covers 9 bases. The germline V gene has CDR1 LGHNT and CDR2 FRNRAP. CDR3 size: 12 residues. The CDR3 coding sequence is TGTGCTAGTGGGTTGACAGGGGGTGGTGAAGACTTC. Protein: CASGLTGGGEDF.

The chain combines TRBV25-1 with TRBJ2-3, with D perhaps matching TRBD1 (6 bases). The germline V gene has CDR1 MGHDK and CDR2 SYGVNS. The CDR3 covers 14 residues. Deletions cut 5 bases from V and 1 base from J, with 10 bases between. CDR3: CASSIQGRTDTQYF. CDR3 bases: TGTGCCAGCAGTATACAGGGACGCACAGATACGCAGTATTTT.

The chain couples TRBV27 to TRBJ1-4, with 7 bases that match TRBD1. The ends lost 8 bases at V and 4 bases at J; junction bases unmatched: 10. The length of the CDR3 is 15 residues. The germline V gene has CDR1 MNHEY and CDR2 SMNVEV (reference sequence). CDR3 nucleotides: TGTGCCAGCTCCACGAGACAGGGTTATAATGAAAAACTGTTTTTT. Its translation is CASSTRQGYNEKLFF.

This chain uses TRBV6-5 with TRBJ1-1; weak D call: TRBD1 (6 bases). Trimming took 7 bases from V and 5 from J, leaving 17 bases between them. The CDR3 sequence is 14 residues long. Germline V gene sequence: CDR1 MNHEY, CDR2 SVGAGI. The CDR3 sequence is CASTIPGGYTEAFF. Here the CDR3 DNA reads TGTGCCAGCACCATACCGGGGGGCTATACTGAAGCTTTCTTT.

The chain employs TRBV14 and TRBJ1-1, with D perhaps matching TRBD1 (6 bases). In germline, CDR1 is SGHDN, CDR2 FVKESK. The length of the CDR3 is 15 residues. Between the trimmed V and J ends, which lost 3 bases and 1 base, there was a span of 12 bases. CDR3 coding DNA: TGTGCCAGCAGCCAGTTACAGGGTGCGAACACTGAAGCTTTCTTT. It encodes CASSQLQGANTEAFF.

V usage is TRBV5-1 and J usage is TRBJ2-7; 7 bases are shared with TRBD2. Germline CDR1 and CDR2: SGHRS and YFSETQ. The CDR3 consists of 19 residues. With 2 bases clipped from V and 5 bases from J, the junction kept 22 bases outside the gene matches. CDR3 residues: CASSFVINQGGREHNEQYF. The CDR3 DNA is TGCGCCAGCAGCTTCGTGATAAACCAGGGCGGGCGGGAGCATAACGAGCAGTACTTC.

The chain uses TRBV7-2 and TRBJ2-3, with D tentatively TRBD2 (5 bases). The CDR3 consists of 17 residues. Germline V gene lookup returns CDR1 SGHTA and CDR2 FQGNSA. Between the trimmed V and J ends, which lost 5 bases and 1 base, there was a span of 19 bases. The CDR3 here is CASSLSASVAGTDTQYF. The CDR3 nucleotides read TGTGCCAGCAGCCTTAGCGCGTCGGTGGCCGGCACAGATACGCAGTATTTT.

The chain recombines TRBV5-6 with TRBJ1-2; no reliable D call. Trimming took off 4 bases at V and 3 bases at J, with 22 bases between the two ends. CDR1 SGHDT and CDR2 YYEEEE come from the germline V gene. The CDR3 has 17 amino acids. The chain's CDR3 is CASSPIYLGARDYGYTF. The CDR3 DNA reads TGTGCCAGCAGCCCAATCTACCTGGGCGCTCGAGACTATGGCTACACCTTC. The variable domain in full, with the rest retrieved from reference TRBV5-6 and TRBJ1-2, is DAGVTQSPTHLIKTRGQQVTLRCSPKSGHDTVSWYQQALGQGPQFIFQYYEEEERQRGNFPDRFSGHQFPNYSSELNVNALLLGDSALYLCASSPIYLGARDYGYTFGSGTRLTVV.

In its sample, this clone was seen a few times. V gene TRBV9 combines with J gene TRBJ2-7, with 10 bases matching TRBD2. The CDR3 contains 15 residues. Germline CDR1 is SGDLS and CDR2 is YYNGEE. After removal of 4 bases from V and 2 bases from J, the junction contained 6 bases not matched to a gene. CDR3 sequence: CASSPTSGDPYEQYF. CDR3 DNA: TGTGCCAGCAGCCCTACTAGCGGGGACCCCTACGAGCAGTACTTC.

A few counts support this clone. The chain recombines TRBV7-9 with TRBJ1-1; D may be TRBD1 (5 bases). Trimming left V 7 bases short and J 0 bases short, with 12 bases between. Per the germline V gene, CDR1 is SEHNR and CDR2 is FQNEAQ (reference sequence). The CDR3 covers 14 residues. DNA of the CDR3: TGTGCCAGCATCACTGACAGACTGAACACTGAAGCTTTCTTT. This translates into CASITDRLNTEAFF.

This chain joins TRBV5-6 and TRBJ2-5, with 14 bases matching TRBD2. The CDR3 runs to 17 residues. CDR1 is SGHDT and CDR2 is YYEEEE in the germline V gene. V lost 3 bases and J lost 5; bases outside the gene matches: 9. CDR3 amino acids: CASSSPGTSGSRETQYF. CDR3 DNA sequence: TGTGCCAGCAGCTCCCCCGGGACTAGCGGGAGCCGGGAGACCCAGTACTTC.

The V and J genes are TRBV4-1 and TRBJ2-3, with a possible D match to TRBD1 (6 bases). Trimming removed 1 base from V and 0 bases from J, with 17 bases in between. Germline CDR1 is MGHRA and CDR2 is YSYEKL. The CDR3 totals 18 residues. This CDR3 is CASSQGPYRVLSTDTQYF. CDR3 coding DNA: TGCGCCAGCAGCCAAGGTCCTTACAGGGTTTTGAGCACAGATACGCAGTATTTT.

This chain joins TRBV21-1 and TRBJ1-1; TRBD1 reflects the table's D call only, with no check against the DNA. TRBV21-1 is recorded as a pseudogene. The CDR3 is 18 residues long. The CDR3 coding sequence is TGTGCCAGCAGCAAAGCGCTTTCGGAGGACAGGGGGAACACTGAAGCTTTCTTT. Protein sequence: CASSKALSEDRGNTEAFF.

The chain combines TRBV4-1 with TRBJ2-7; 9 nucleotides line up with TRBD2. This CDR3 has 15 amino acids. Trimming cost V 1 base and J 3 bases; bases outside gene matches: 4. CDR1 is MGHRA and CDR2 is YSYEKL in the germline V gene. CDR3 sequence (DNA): TGCGCCAGCAGCCAAGGCGGGGGGGGGCTCTACGAGCAGTACTTC. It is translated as CASSQGGGGLYEQYF.